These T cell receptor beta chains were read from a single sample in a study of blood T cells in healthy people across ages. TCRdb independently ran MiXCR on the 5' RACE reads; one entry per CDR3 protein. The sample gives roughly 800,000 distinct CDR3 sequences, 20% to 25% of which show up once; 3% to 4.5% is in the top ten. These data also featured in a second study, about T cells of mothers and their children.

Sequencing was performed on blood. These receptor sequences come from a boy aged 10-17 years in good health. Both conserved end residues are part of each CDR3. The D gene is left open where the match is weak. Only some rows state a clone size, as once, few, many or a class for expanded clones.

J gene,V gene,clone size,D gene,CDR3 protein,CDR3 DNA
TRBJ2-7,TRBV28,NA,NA,CASSSWSQGTYEQYF,TGTGCCAGCAGTTCATGGTCCCAGGGAACCTACGAGCAGTACTTC
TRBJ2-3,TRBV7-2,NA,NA,CASSILTDTQYF,TGTGCCAGCAGCATTCTAACAGATACGCAGTATTTT
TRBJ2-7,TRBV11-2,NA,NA,CASSSTGVQREQYF,TGTGCCAGCAGCTCTACCGGGGTCCAGAGGGAGCAGTACTTC
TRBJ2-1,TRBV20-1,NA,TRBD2,CSASTQLGSSGRDHNEQFF,TGCAGTGCTAGTACGCAACTCGGGAGTAGCGGGAGGGACCACAATGAGCAGTTCTTC
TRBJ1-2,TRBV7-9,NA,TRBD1,CASSLFGDRGQRNYGYTF,TGTGCCAGCAGCCTCTTCGGGGACAGGGGGCAGCGGAACTATGGCTACACCTTC
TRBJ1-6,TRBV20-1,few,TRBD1,CSARAGQGPASPLHF,TGCAGTGCTAGAGCTGGACAGGGACCGGCTTCACCCCTCCACTTT
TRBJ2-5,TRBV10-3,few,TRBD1,CAISGGQSTQETQYF,TGTGCCATCAGTGGGGGACAGTCAACACAAGAGACCCAGTACTTC
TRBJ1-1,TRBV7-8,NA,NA,CASSLLIAGVMNTEAFF,TGTGCCAGCAGCTTACTTATCGCGGGTGTGATGAACACTGAAGCTTTCTTT
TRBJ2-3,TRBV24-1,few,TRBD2,CATSDSSGRAPSDTQYF,TGTGCCACCAGTGATTCGAGCGGGAGGGCCCCGTCAGATACGCAGTATTTT
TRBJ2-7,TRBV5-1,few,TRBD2,CASSGQTSGTYEQYF,TGCGCCAGCAGCGGACAGACTAGCGGGACCTACGAGCAGTACTTC
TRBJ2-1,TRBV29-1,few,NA,CSVEDWKAHSYNEQFF,TGCAGCGTTGAAGATTGGAAAGCGCATTCCTACAATGAGCAGTTCTTC
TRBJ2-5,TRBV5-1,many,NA,CASSLAGSETQYF,TGCGCCAGCAGCTTGGCAGGGAGCGAGACCCAGTACTTC
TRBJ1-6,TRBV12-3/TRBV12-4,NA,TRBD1,CASGGQLNSPLHF,TGTGCCAGCGGGGGACAGCTTAATTCACCCCTCCACTTT
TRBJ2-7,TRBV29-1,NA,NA,CSVEGGGYYEQYF,TGCAGCGTTGAAGGCGGGGGCTACTACGAGCAGTACTTC
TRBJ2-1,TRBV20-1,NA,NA,CSARDWRGTTYNEQFF,TGCAGTGCTAGAGATTGGAGGGGGACAACCTACAATGAGCAGTTCTTC
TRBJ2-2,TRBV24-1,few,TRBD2,CATSDPDKRGAHTGELFF,TGTGCCACCAGTGATCCCGATAAGCGGGGGGCCCACACCGGGGAGCTGTTTTTT
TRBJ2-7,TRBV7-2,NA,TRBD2,CASSLVESGVSSYEQYF,TGTGCCAGCAGCTTAGTAGAGAGCGGGGTAAGCTCCTACGAGCAGTACTTC
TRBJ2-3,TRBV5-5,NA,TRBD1,CASSFIIGTGRPDTQYF,TGTGCCAGCAGCTTTATCATCGGGACAGGGCGGCCAGATACGCAGTATTTT
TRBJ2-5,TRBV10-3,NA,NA,CAISDGLSETQYF,TGTGCCATCAGTGACGGTTTGTCAGAGACCCAGTACTTC
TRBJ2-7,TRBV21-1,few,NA,CASSKDGVCEQYF,TGTGCCAGCAGCAAAGACGGGGTTTGCGAGCAGTACTTC
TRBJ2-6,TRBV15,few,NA,CATSEGLSSGANVLTF,TGTGCCACCAGCGAAGGACTGTCCTCTGGGGCCAACGTCCTGACTTTC
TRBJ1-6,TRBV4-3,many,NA,CASSQDRGSPLHF,TGCGCCAGCAGCCAAGACAGGGGTTCACCCCTCCACTTT
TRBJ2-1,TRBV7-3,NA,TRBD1,CASSLTGGTGAWDEQFF,TGTGCCAGCAGCTTAACGGGTGGGACAGGGGCGTGGGACGAGCAGTTCTTC
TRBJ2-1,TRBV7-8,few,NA,CASSLAHGGSYNEQFF,TGTGCCAGCAGCTTAGCCCACGGGGGCTCCTACAATGAGCAGTTCTTC
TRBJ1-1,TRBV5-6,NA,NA,CASSLVGDGLTEAFF,TGTGCCAGCAGCTTGGTGGGGGACGGCTTAACTGAAGCTTTCTTT
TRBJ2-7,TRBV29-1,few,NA,CSVEDMSGSSYEQYF,TGCAGCGTTGAAGATATGTCAGGGAGCTCCTACGAGCAGTACTTC
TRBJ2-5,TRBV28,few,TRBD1,CASSDRGSETQYF,TGTGCCAGCAGCGACAGGGGGTCGGAGACCCAGTACTTC
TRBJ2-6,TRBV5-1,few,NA,CASYRGPGSLSSGANVLTF,TGCGCCAGCTACCGAGGCCCAGGGTCCCTTTCCTCTGGGGCCAACGTCCTGACTTTC
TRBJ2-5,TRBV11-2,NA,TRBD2,CASSLGLAGGPGETQYF,TGTGCCAGCAGCTTAGGACTAGCGGGAGGGCCGGGAGAGACCCAGTACTTC
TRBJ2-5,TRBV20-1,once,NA,CSEGDRLTETRYF,TGCAGTGAGGGAGATCGTCTGACCGAGACCCGGTACTTC
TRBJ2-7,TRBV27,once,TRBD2,CASAPRAGDSYEQYF,TGTGCCAGCGCACCCAGAGCGGGGGACTCCTACGAGCAGTACTTC
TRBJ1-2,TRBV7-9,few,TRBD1,CASSALQGRGYTF,TGTGCCAGCAGCGCCTTACAGGGGCGCGGCTACACCTTC
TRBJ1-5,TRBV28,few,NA,CASSIQGISNQPQHF,TGTGCCAGCAGTATACAGGGAATCAGCAATCAGCCCCAGCATTTT
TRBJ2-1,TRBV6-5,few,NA,CAISYSLFSYNEQFF,TGTGCCATCAGTTACTCCTTATTCTCCTACAATGAGCAGTTCTTC
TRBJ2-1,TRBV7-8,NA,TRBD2,CASSHRLAGSYEQFF,TGTGCCAGCAGCCATCGACTAGCGGGGAGTTATGAGCAGTTCTTC
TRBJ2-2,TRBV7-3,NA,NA,CASSRGRQDTGELFF,TGTGCCAGCAGTCGTGGGAGGCAGGACACCGGGGAGCTGTTTTTT
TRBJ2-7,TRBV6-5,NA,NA,CASQLGHDYEQYF,TGTGCCAGCCAGCTTGGGCACGACTACGAGCAGTACTTC
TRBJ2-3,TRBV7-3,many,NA,CASSLRDGSTDTQYF,TGTGCCAGCAGCTTAAGGGACGGGAGCACAGATACGCAGTATTTT
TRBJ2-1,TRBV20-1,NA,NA,CSAGGLPKRSNEQFF,TGCAGTGCTGGGGGACTCCCCAAGAGGTCCAATGAGCAGTTCTTC
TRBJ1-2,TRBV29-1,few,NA,CSVAEEHGYTF,TGCAGCGTTGCCGAAGAGCATGGCTACACCTTC
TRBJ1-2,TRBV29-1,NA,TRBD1,CSVRTGGEGYTF,TGCAGCGTCAGGACAGGCGGCGAAGGCTATACCTTC
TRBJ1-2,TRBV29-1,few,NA,CSVEDRSANGYTF,TGCAGCGTTGAAGATCGGTCGGCGAATGGCTACACCTTC
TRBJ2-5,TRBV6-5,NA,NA,CASSSYAEETQYF,TGTGCCAGCAGCAGTTACGCGGAAGAGACCCAGTACTTC
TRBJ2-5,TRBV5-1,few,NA,CASSRPGTKETQYF,TGCGCCAGCAGCCGCCCGGGCACAAAAGAGACCCAGTACTTC
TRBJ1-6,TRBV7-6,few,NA,CASSLGEAGNSPLHF,TGTGCCAGCAGCTTAGGCGAGGCGGGGAATTCACCCCTCCACTTT
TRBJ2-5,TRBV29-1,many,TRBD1,CSVRPGQGQETQYF,TGCAGCGTAAGACCTGGACAGGGGCAAGAGACCCAGTACTTC
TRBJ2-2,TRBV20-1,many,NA,CSGARPTGELFF,TGCAGTGGGGCCAGACCCACCGGGGAGCTGTTTTTT
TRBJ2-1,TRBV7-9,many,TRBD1,CASSSTGLDYNEQFF,TGTGCCAGCAGCTCGACAGGGTTGGACTACAATGAGCAGTTCTTC